The source of this T cell receptor (beta chain) is a study of cytomegalovirus exposure and HLA in healthy donors. Study observations and caveats: The classifier, whose performance was assessed in both the original and validation cohorts, reportedly diagnosed cytomegalovirus status with high specificity and sensitivity.

Points on this clone: Its antigen is unidentified.

Germline loops: CDR1 SGHRS, CDR2 YFSETQ. CDR3 length: 14 residues. Trimming shortened V by 0 bases and J by 5 bases, and 11 bases separated the two germline ends. Both 60 Vbeta primers and 13 Jbeta primers went into the PCR. The method was immunoSEQ multiplex PCR; TCRdb's version includes in-frame clones alone and lacks a portion of them. The sample lists 200,000 to 250,000 clones, 70% to 90% occurring once. Input material: PBMCs. The TCR originated in a woman aged 55 to 70 in good health and CMV-seropositive. The rearrangement joins TRBV5-1 to TRBJ1-1, with TRBD1 as a possible D gene (6 bases). The CDR3 DNA reads TGCGCCAGCAGCTTGGTGCAGGGGAAGACTGAAGCTTTCTTT. Protein sequence: CASSLVQGKTEAFF. The variable domain in full, with the rest retrieved from reference TRBV5-1 and TRBJ1-1, is KAGVTQTPRYLIKTRGQQVTLSCSPISGHRSVSWYQQTPGQGLQFLFEYFSETQRNKGNFPGRFSGRQFSNSRSEMNVSTLELGDSALYLCASSLVQGKTEAFFGQGTRLTVV.